Listed below are T cell receptor beta chains from one sample, sequenced in a study of T cells in Graves' hyperthyroidism and ophthalmopathy. Each CDR3 protein gets one entry after TCRdb re-called the multiplex PCR reads with MiXCR. The sample holds 250,000 to 300,000 distinct CDR3 sequences, roughly 19% seen once. What was sequenced was blood. Every receptor here comes from a man aged 50 or older with Graves' ophthalmopathy. Both conserved end residues are trimmed from each CDR3. Expanded clones are given a class, and other clones once, few, many or no size at all.

abundance,v_gene,CDR3aa
many,TRBV2,ASSEPRTGASSPLH
many,TRBV11-2,ASSLEFGSYNEQF
.,TRBV3-1,ASSALDSPNTGELF
few,TRBV9,ASRSGQGGNSPLH
.,TRBV18,ASSPKGGGSYNEQF
many,TRBV7-8,ASSSGLSGGNNEQF
many,TRBV6-5,ASSYGLDPETQY
few,TRBV20-1,SARDLAGGNTGELF
.,TRBV5-1,ASSWASGTFTDTQY
few,TRBV11-2,ASSAREGSYEQY
.,TRBV10-1,ASSKGGDTQY
few,TRBV7-3,ASSLGHRSPLH